This T cell receptor beta chain derives from a study of blood T cells in healthy people across ages. The second PCR ran about 6 to 11 cycles with a sample-barcoded 5' primer and J-beta primers. One entry per CDR3 protein, called by TCRdb with MiXCR from the 5' RACE reads. The sample lists around 1.5 million distinct CDR3 sequences; 45% to 70% were seen once. V was shortened by 7 bases and J by 0 bases, with 12 bases between the two germline ends. This CDR3 spans 13 amino acids. CDR1 and CDR2 from the germline V gene are DFQATT and SNEGSKA (reference sequence). This sequence was found in a man between 18 and 35 years old in good health. Sequencing used blood. V is TRBV20-1 and J is TRBJ2-5, with D possibly TRBD2 on 5 matching bases. The CDR3 DNA is TGCAGTGTAGAGGGCTACCACCAAGAGACCCAGTACTTC. This gives the protein CSVEGYHQETQYF.